The rows below give T cell receptor beta chains drawn from one sample of a study of T cell changes during pregnancy in multiple sclerosis. This table comes from immunoSEQ multiplex PCR, and its TCRdb copy is limited to in-frame clones, with some not included. The table includes around 130,000 clones, roughly 92% detected once. The source was peripheral blood, collected before pregnancy. Receptor source: a female donor with multiple sclerosis, enrolled in a pregnancy study. CDR3s include the opening cysteine and the closing phenylalanine or tryptophan. Each record gives: V gene, clone size, J gene, D gene, CDR3 DNA, CDR3 protein. The D gene is left open where the match is weak. Clone size is stated in some rows and not others, as once, few, many or a class when expanded.

>TRBV5-1|NA|TRBJ2-1|NA
TGCGCCAGCAGGGGGGCCGGTGAGCAGTTCTTC
CASRGAGEQFF
>TRBV5-8|NA|TRBJ2-7|TRBD1
TGTGCCAGCAGCTCCAGACTCATCGGGACAGAGAAATACGAGCAGTACTTC
CASSSRLIGTEKYEQYF
>TRBV10-3|NA|TRBJ1-2|NA
TGTGCCATCAGTGAACTGAATAAACCAGGGAATGGCTACACCTTC
CAISELNKPGNGYTF
>TRBV7-2|NA|TRBJ1-5|NA
TGTGCCAGCAGCTTCCAGGGCGGCAATCAGCCCCAGCATTTT
CASSFQGGNQPQHF
>TRBV6-6|NA|TRBJ2-3|TRBD1
TGTGCCAGCAGCCCAACAGGGGGCGCGGATACGCAGTATTTT
CASSPTGGADTQYF
>TRBV19|NA|TRBJ1-2|NA
TGTGCCAGTAGTGGCCCGGGGAACTATGGCTACACCTTC
CASSGPGNYGYTF
>TRBV7-5|NA|TRBJ1-6|NA
TGTGTCGGAAGCTTAGGGACAGGGGACTCACCCCTCCACTTT
CVGSLGTGDSPLHF
>TRBV5-8|NA|TRBJ2-2|NA
TGTGCCAGCAGCTACAGGGCTCTGAACACCGGGGAGCTGTTTTTT
CASSYRALNTGELFF
>TRBV18|NA|TRBJ1-2|TRBD1
TGTGCCAGCTCACCCGGACAGGGAGACTATGGCTACACCTTC
CASSPGQGDYGYTF
>TRBV5-8|NA|TRBJ2-1|TRBD1
TGTGCCAGCAGCCCCGGGACAGGGGCTGGGAATGAGCAGTTCTTC
CASSPGTGAGNEQFF
>TRBV5-1|NA|TRBJ2-7|TRBD1
TGCGCCAGCAGCTTGTTACAGGGGACCTACGAGCAGTACTTC
CASSLLQGTYEQYF
>TRBV5-1|once|TRBJ1-4|TRBD1
TGCGCCAGCAGCTTGGAAGCAGGGGGTAATGAAAAACTGTTTTTT
CASSLEAGGNEKLFF
>TRBV5-1|NA|TRBJ2-5|NA
TGCGCCAGCAGCTTGTCTAGCGCGCAAGAGACCCAGTACTTC
CASSLSSAQETQYF
>TRBV19|NA|TRBJ2-1|NA
TGTGCCAGTAGGGCTAGAGGCTATGATGAGCAGTTCTTC
CASRARGYDEQFF
>TRBV2|NA|TRBJ2-2|TRBD2
TGTGCCAGCAGCACCCCCGGGAGGACCGGGGAGCTGTTTTTT
CASSTPGRTGELFF
>TRBV9|NA|TRBJ2-5|NA
TGTGCCAGCAGCGTTGCTCCGGGAGCCCACGAAGAGACCCAGTACTTC
CASSVAPGAHEETQYF
>TRBV7-2|NA|TRBJ1-2|TRBD1
TGTGCCAGCAGTGGGGGACAGGGGGCGCGAAATGGCTACACCTTC
CASSGGQGARNGYTF
>TRBV10-2|NA|TRBJ2-7|NA
TGCGCCAGCAACGACAGCTACGAGCAGTACTTC
CASNDSYEQYF
>TRBV5-1|few|TRBJ1-1|TRBD1
TGCGCCAGCAGCTTGGGGACAGGGCAGAACACTGAAGCTTTCTTT
CASSLGTGQNTEAFF
>TRBV19|NA|TRBJ2-3|NA
TGTGCCAGTAGCGTCGCTAGCGGCACAGATACGCAGTATTTT
CASSVASGTDTQYF
>TRBV5-4|NA|TRBJ2-1|NA
TGTGCCAGCAGCCGGCCGGACATCGACAATGAGCAGTTCTTC
CASSRPDIDNEQFF
>TRBV2|once|TRBJ1-1|NA
TGTGCCAGCAGTGTAGCCCGGACTCAGGAAGCTTTCTTT
CASSVARTQEAFF
>TRBV9|NA|TRBJ2-3|NA
TGTGCCAGCAGCGTAGCTACCACAGATACGCAGTATTTT
CASSVATTDTQYF
>TRBV5-4|NA|TRBJ1-6|TRBD1
TGTGCCAGCAGCTCCGGGGACAGGGTTTTGGGTTCACCCCTCCACTTT
CASSSGDRVLGSPLHF
>TRBV30|NA|TRBJ1-2|NA
TGTGCCTGGAGTATAATGGCGGTCGGCTACACCTTC
CAWSIMAVGYTF
>TRBV5-6|NA|TRBJ1-1|NA
TGTGCCAGCAGCTTTACGTCAGGGAACACTGAAGCTTTCTTT
CASSFTSGNTEAFF
>TRBV11-2|NA|TRBJ2-1|NA
TGTGCCAGCAGCTTAGAGGCCGGGACAAAGTACAATGAGCAGTTCTTC
CASSLEAGTKYNEQFF
>TRBV5-1|NA|TRBJ2-7|TRBD2
TGCGCCAGCAGCGGGGGGGGAGGAGTGGAGTTCCGTTCCTACGAGCAGTACTTC
CASSGGGGVEFRSYEQYF
>TRBV9|NA|TRBJ2-1|NA
TGTGCCAGCAGCGGTAGCGGAAGCTCCTACAATGAGCAGTTCTTC
CASSGSGSSYNEQFF
>TRBV5-1|NA|TRBJ2-7|NA
TGCGCCAGCAGCTTGGCCAGGGTGGGTCGGCCATACGAGCAGTACTTC
CASSLARVGRPYEQYF
>TRBV7-2|few|TRBJ1-2|TRBD1
TGTGCCAGCAGCTTACCTGGACAGGGGCGCTATGGCTACACCTTC
CASSLPGQGRYGYTF
>TRBV7-9|NA|TRBJ2-1|TRBD1
TGTGCCAGCAGCTTAGGTCCAGGACAGGGGACGAACCGAGGCAATGAGCAGTTCTTC
CASSLGPGQGTNRGNEQFF
>TRBV29-1|NA|TRBJ2-1|TRBD2
TGCAGCGTTGAAAGCGGGCTAGCGGTCTACAATGAGCAGTTCTTC
CSVESGLAVYNEQFF
>TRBV28|NA|TRBJ2-4|TRBD1
TGTGCCAGCAGTTTAGGACAGGCAAACATTCAGTACTTC
CASSLGQANIQYF
>TRBV7-9|NA|TRBJ1-2|NA
TGTGCCAGCAGCTTAGTCCGAGAAAACTATGGCTACACCTTC
CASSLVRENYGYTF
>TRBV6-1|once|TRBJ1-1|TRBD1
TGTGCCAGCAGCCCCAGGACAGGGAGGAACACTGAAGCTTTCTTT
CASSPRTGRNTEAFF
>TRBV5-4|NA|TRBJ2-5|TRBD2
TGTGCCAGCAGCATACCGACTAGCGGGAGGAGTGAGACCCAGTACTTC
CASSIPTSGRSETQYF
>TRBV9|NA|TRBJ1-3|NA
TGTGCCAGCGCTCCGGGGATTTCTGGAAACACCATATATTTT
CASAPGISGNTIYF
>TRBV19|once|TRBJ1-2|TRBD1
TGTGCCAGTAGTATCCGACAGGGCAACTATGGCTACACCTTC
CASSIRQGNYGYTF
>TRBV30|NA|TRBJ2-3|TRBD2
TGTGCTAGCGGGGAGAGCACAGATACGCAGTATTTT
CASGESTDTQYF
>TRBV7-9|NA|TRBJ2-5|NA
TGTGCCAGCACCAGTCAAGAGACCCAGTACTTC
CASTSQETQYF
>TRBV28|NA|TRBJ2-3|TRBD2
TGTGCCAGCGGGCCGGGACTAGCGGGAGAAACAGATACGCAGTATTTT
CASGPGLAGETDTQYF
>TRBV2|NA|TRBJ2-1|TRBD1
TGTGCCAGCAGTGAACGGACAGGGATCCCTCCGTCCTACAATGAGCAGTTCTTC
CASSERTGIPPSYNEQFF